This TCR beta chain was captured in a study of T cells in women clearing cervical HPV infection. Study-wide background: Donors had HPV16-related CIN3 or worse; 2 had invasive cancer. Blood came at first lesion visit for cases, post-clearance for controls.

CDR1 is SNHLY, CDR2 FYNNEI, per germline. The CDR3 has 11 amino acids. Genomic DNA, averaging approximately 1,200 ng per sample, yielded TCR beta CDR3 via immunoSEQ. The method was immunoSEQ multiplex PCR; TCRdb's version includes in-frame clones alone and lacks a portion of them. Its table records under 50,000 clones. Study-level results: A classifier using richness and V gene abundances reached an AUC of roughly 0.8.

A note on this clone: Its antigen is currently unknown. The CDR3 goes on 3 residues after the read ends, and that part is filled in from the germline J gene.

This sequence joins TRBV2 and TRBJ1-1; weak D call: TRBD1 (5 bases). Input material: blood buffy coat. The receptor was derived from a woman aged 18-70 years with a cervical HPV16 infection that either progressed to CIN3+ or cleared (not recorded which). The DNA read from the CDR3 is TGTGCCAGCAGCTCAGGGTCAGCA. It translates to CASSSGSA. The CDR3 in full is CASSSGSAAFF.